Here is one T cell receptor (beta chain) with its context. Authors' data handling: Filtering of immunoSEQ junctional sequences could not match full-length read filtering. The data were produced by immunoSEQ multiplex PCR, yet TCRdb's version contains in-frame clones alone and is incomplete. The DNA was the basis for D and trimming; V, J and clone size are from that table. Of fewer than 1.4 million clones listed, roughly 74% are singletons. The data originate from a study of shared clonotypes between healthy human individuals. Study summary: Donor ages ranged 18 to 49 years: a couple of women, a few men.

CDR1 and CDR2 from the germline V gene are MDHEN and SYDVKM. The CDR3 covers 15 residues. With 6 bases removed from V and 3 bases from J, the gap between germline ends came to 18 bases. The J gene is TRBJ2-7, the V gene TRBV28; unclear D gene. The sequence was obtained from a man aged 18-30 years in good health. Some clones in this sample may be carry-over from other donors' samples. Material for sequencing was memory CD4+ T cells from PBMCs. Stated subset: CD45RA-negative fraction. For the CDR3, the DNA is TGTGCCAGCAGAGGCTCGGGCAGGACCATCTACGAGCAGTACTTC. Its protein product is CASRGSGRTIYEQYF.